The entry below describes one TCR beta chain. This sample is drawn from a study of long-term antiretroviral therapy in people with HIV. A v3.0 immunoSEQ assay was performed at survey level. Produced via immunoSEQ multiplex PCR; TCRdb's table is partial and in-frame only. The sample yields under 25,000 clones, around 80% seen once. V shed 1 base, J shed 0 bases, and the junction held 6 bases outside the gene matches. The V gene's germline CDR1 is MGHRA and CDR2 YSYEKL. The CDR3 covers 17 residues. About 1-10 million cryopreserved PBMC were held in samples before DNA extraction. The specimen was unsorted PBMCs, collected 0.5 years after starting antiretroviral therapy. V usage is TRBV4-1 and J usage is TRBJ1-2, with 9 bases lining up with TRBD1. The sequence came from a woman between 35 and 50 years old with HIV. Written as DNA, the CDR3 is TGCGCCAGCAGCCAAGGACAGGGGGGAAGAACTAACTATGGCTACACCTTC. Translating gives CASSQGQGGRTNYGYTF.